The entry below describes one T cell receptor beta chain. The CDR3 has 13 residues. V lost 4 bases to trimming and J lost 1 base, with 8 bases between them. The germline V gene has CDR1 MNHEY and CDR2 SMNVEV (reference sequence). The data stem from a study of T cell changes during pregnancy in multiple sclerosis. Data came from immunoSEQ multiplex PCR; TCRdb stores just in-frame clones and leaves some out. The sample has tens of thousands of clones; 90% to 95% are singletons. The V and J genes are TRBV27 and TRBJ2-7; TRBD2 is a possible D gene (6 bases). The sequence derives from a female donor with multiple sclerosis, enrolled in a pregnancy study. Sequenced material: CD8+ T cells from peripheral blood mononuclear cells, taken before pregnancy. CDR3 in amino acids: CASSWGESYEQYF. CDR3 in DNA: TGTGCCAGCAGTTGGGGGGAGTCCTACGAGCAGTACTTC.